This T cell receptor (beta chain) was identified in a study of cytomegalovirus exposure and HLA in healthy donors. About the study: A preliminary data release comprised around 90 million unique TCRs obtained from HLA-typed donors.

The PCR contained 60 Vbeta and 13 Jbeta primers. Repertoires were generated with immunoSEQ multiplex PCR, while TCRdb's copy carries only in-frame clones and drops some. This table has some 110,000 clones, 75% to 85% appearing once. Looked up from germline, CDR1 is MDHEN and CDR2 is SYDVKM. The junction had 12 bases not matched to a gene; V was cut back by 9 bases and J by 4 bases. The CDR3 has 15 amino acids. The source of this sequence is a man aged 50 to 60 in good health and CMV-seronegative. This sequence joins TRBV28 and TRBJ2-7, with 10 bases identical to TRBD2. What was sequenced was PBMCs. The CDR3: CASLSRTSGRYEQYV. CDR3 bases: TGTGCCAGTCTTAGCCGGACTAGCGGACGATACGAGCAGTACGTC.